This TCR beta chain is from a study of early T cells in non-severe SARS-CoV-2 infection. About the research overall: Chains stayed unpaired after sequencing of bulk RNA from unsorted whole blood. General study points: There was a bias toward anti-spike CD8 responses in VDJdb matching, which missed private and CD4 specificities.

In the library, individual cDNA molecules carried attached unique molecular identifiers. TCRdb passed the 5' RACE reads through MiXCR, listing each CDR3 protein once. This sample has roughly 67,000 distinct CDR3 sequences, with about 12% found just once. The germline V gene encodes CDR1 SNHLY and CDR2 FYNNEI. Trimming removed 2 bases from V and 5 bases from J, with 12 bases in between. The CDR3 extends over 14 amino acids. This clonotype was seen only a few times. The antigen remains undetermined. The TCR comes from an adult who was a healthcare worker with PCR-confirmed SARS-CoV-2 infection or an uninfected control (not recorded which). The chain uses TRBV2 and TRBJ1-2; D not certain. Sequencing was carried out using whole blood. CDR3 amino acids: CASSERGAAYGYTF. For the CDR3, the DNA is TGTGCCAGCAGTGAACGGGGAGCGGCGTATGGCTACACCTTC.